The rows below give T cell receptor beta chains drawn from one sample of a study of blood T cell repertoires in COVID-19. Repertoires were generated with immunoSEQ multiplex PCR, while TCRdb's copy carries only in-frame clones and drops some. The sample has roughly 26,000 clones, about 92% seen once. The sequenced sample was peripheral blood. Source of these receptors: a human donor in a cohort sampled during active COVID-19. CDR3s include the opening cysteine and the closing phenylalanine or tryptophan. Fields, in order: V gene, J gene, D gene, CDR3 protein. D genes are given only for firm matches.

>TRBV24-1|TRBJ2-1|TRBD2
CATSDTPDAGGNNEQFF
>TRBV2|TRBJ1-2|.
CASTRWRVDGYTF
>TRBV5-1|TRBJ1-2|.
CARITVLNGYTF
>TRBV2|TRBJ1-2|TRBD1
CASSSDRFYGYTF
>TRBV28|TRBJ1-5|.
CASSLGNRDQPQHF
>TRBV30|TRBJ2-3|.
CAWRSVDTQYF
>TRBV29-1|TRBJ2-1|TRBD2
CSVVSRRGGTDEQFF
>TRBV9|TRBJ2-6|TRBD1
CASSPGQGAPGANVLTF
>TRBV4-2|TRBJ2-7|TRBD2
CASSQAAGVVNEQYF
>TRBV27|TRBJ1-1|TRBD1
CASSLLGPVFRKTGSTEAFF
>TRBV27|TRBJ1-1|TRBD1
CASSPLTGLSEAFF
>TRBV6-6|TRBJ1-4|.
CASGAGFNEKLFF
>TRBV6-4|TRBJ1-2|.
CASSSSGYGYTF
>TRBV6-2/TRBV6-3|TRBJ1-3|.
CASSYPPVSSGNTIYF
>TRBV3-1/TRBV3-2|TRBJ1-1|.
CASSQPRKRGRETEAFF
>TRBV5-4|TRBJ2-3|TRBD1
CASSLLRGQGSDTQYF
>TRBV7-9|TRBJ2-2|.
CASSLGQGLKTGELFF
>TRBV6-1|TRBJ2-7|TRBD1
CASSEASGDRTWTSYEQYF
>TRBV5-1|TRBJ2-7|TRBD2
CASSLVSGGTFSYEQYF
>TRBV12-3/TRBV12-4|TRBJ2-1|.
CASARGGYNEQFF
>TRBV4-1|TRBJ1-4|TRBD1
CASSRPGQRNEKLFF
>TRBV5-1|TRBJ2-1|.
CASSLGQGRNEQFF
>TRBV23-1|TRBJ1-5|TRBD1
CASNPDRVAGLYQPQHF
>TRBV5-4|TRBJ1-1|.
CASSLRKQGHTEAFF
>TRBV6-1|TRBJ1-2|TRBD1
CASSEEYRGGFYGYTF
>TRBV6-5|TRBJ1-2|.
CASSSGQTYGYTF
>TRBV7-9|TRBJ1-1|TRBD1
CASSFRGGAWNTEAFF
>TRBV28|TRBJ1-3|.
CASSIVGVVGNTIYF
>TRBV24-1|TRBJ2-1|TRBD1
CATKGTGINEQFF
>TRBV7-2|TRBJ2-6|.
CASSFDRISGANVLTF
>TRBV11-2|TRBJ1-4|TRBD1
CASSRTGYNEKLFF
>TRBV18|TRBJ1-6|.
CASSPGGNSPLHF
>TRBV5-1|TRBJ1-1|.
CASSSEGVAFF
>TRBV5-1|TRBJ2-3|.
CASRPDITSTDTQYF
>TRBV5-1|TRBJ2-3|.
CASSAGLSTDTQYF
>TRBV2|TRBJ2-2|.
CASNPTSGGIGTGELFF
>TRBV7-9|TRBJ2-1|.
CASSPRVLGQGEQFF
>TRBV2|TRBJ2-7|TRBD1
CASWGGQGEYEQYF
>TRBV5-1|TRBJ1-1|TRBD1
CASSLSGTDYTEAFF
>TRBV7-3|TRBJ1-1|.
CASSLIGDTEAFF
>TRBV11-2|TRBJ2-3|.
CASRPAASLLTDTQYF
>TRBV11-2|TRBJ1-2|TRBD1
CASSSWTGGYGYTF
>TRBV5-1|TRBJ1-2|.
CASSLDGANYGYTF